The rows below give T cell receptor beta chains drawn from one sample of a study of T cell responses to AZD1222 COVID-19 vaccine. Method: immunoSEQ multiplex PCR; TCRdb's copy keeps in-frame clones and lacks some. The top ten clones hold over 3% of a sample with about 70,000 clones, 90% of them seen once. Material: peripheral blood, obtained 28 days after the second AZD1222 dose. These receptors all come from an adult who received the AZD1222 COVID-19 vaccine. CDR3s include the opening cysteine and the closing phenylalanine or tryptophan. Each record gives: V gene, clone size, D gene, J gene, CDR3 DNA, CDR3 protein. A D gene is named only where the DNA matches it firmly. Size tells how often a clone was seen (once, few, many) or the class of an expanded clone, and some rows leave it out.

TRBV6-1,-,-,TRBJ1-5,TGTGCCAGCAGTGAAGTCGGGAGGGGGGATCAGCCCCAGCATTTT,CASSEVGRGDQPQHF
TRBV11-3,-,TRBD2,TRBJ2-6,TGTGCCAGCAGAGCGGGAGAGGGGGAATCTGGGGCCAACGTCCTGACTTTC,CASRAGEGESGANVLTF
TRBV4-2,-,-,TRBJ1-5,TGTGCCAGCAGCCAAAGCTGGGGCAATCAGCCCCAGCATTTT,CASSQSWGNQPQHF
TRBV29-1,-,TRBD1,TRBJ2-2,TGCAGCGCCAGGGACAGACTCAACACCGGGGAGCTGTTTTTT,CSARDRLNTGELFF
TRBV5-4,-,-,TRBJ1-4,TGTGCCAGCAGAACAGGGACTAATGAAAAACTGTTTTTT,CASRTGTNEKLFF
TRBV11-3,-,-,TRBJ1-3,TGTGCCAGCAGCTATGGGGCTGGAAACACCATATATTTT,CASSYGAGNTIYF
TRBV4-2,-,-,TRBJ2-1,TGTGCCAGCAGCCAAGATCCAGCGATGGATGAGCAGTTCTTC,CASSQDPAMDEQFF
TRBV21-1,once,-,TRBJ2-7,TGTGCCAGCAGCCAGGGACTAAATTCCTACGAGCAGTACTTC,CASSQGLNSYEQYF
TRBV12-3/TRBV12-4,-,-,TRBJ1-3,TGTGCCAGCAGTACAGACTCTGGAAACACCATATATTTT,CASSTDSGNTIYF
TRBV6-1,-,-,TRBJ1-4,TGTGCCAGCAGTGAAACAGCTGCAACTAATGAAAAACTGTTTTTT,CASSETAATNEKLFF
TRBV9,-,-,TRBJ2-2,TGTGCCAGCAGCGGATACGGGGAGCTGTTTTTT,CASSGYGELFF
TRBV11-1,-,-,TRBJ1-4,TGTGCCAGCAGCCTACGAAGGAGGGATGAAAAACTGTTTTTT,CASSLRRRDEKLFF
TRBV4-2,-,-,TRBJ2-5,TGTGCCAGCAGCCAAGATCGAAGGCAAGAGACCCAGTACTTC,CASSQDRRQETQYF
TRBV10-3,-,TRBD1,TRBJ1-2,TGTGCCATCAGTGAGTCGGGACAGCCCTATGGCTACACCTTC,CAISESGQPYGYTF
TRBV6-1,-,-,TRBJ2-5,TGTGCCAGCAGTGAAAGGTTAGGGTTGGGGAAAGAGACCCAGTACTTC,CASSERLGLGKETQYF
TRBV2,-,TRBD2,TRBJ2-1,TGTGCCAGCAGTACCAGCGGGAGGAGAAATGAGCAGTTCTTC,CASSTSGRRNEQFF
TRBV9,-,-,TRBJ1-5,TGTGCCAGCAGCGAAGGAGGTTCGGGCAATCAGCCCCAGCATTTT,CASSEGGSGNQPQHF
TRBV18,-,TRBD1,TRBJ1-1,TGTGCCAGCTCAGGAAGACAGGGAAGAACTGAAGCTTTCTTT,CASSGRQGRTEAFF
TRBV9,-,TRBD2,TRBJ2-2,TGTGCCAGCAGCGTGCCGGGAGGCACCGGGGAGCTGTTTTTT,CASSVPGGTGELFF
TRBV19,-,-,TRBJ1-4,TGTGCCAGCAACCGGGCCAATAATGAAAAACTGTTTTTT,CASNRANNEKLFF
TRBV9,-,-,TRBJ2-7,TGTGCCAGCAGCGTAGTGGCTGGGGGCTCCGAGCAGTACTTC,CASSVVAGGSEQYF
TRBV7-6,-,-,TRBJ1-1,TGTGCCAGCAGCCCCGTCGACAGACAGAACACTGAAGCTTTCTTT,CASSPVDRQNTEAFF
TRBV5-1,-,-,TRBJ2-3,TGCGCCAGCAGCGCGGACGTCGTCACAGATACGCAGTATTTT,CASSADVVTDTQYF
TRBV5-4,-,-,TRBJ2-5,TGTGCCAGCAGCTTGGCCGGGGCCTTTGAGACCCAGTACTTC,CASSLAGAFETQYF
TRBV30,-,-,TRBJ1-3,TGTGCCTGGGCCCAGACCGGGTCCAGCTCTGGAAACACCATATATTTT,CAWAQTGSSSGNTIYF
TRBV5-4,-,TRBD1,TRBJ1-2,TGTGCCAGCAGCTTGGCCCGACAGGGATCAGACTATGGCTACACCTTC,CASSLARQGSDYGYTF
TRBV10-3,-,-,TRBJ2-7,TGTGCCATCAGTGAGTCGAGGCGGGCAGGTGGGAACGAGCAGTACTTC,CAISESRRAGGNEQYF
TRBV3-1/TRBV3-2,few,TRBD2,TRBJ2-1,TGTGCCAGCAGCCAAGGGGGACTAGCGGGAGTCTCCTACAATGAGCAGTTCTTC,CASSQGGLAGVSYNEQFF
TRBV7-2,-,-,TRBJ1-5,TGTGCCAGCAGCTTAGGGGGGGACGGACATCAGCCCCAGCATTTT,CASSLGGDGHQPQHF
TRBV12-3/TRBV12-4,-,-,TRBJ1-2,TGTGCCAGCAATTCGGCGGGTGGCTACACCTTC,CASNSAGGYTF
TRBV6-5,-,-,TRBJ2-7,TGTGCCAGCAGTTACCAAAACAGGGACCCCTACGAGCAGTACTTC,CASSYQNRDPYEQYF
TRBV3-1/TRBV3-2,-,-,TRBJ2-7,TGTGCCAGCAGTGCTGGGGTAGAAGGGAAGCAGTACTTC,CASSAGVEGKQYF
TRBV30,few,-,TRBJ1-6,TGTGCCTGGAGCGGCACCAGGGGCCGGGATTCACCCCTCCACTTT,CAWSGTRGRDSPLHF
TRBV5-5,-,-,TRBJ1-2,TGTGCCAGCAGCTTTAGGACAACCCTCGGCTACACCTTC,CASSFRTTLGYTF
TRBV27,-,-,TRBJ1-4,TGTGCCAGCAGCCCTCTGGGGGAAAATGAAAAACTGTTTTTT,CASSPLGENEKLFF
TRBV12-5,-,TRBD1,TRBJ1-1,TGTGCTAGTGGTAAACGACAGGGGGCGTTGAACACTGAAGCTTTCTTT,CASGKRQGALNTEAFF
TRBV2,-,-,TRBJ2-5,TGTGCCAGCAGTGAAGCGCTGCGGGAGACCCAGTACTTC,CASSEALRETQYF
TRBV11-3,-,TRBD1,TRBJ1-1,TGTGCCAGCAGCGACAGGGGTTTGGTGAACACTGAAGCTTTCTTT,CASSDRGLVNTEAFF
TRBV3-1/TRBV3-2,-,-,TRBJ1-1,TGTGCCAGCAGTTTAAGAACTGAAGCTTTCTTT,CASSLRTEAFF